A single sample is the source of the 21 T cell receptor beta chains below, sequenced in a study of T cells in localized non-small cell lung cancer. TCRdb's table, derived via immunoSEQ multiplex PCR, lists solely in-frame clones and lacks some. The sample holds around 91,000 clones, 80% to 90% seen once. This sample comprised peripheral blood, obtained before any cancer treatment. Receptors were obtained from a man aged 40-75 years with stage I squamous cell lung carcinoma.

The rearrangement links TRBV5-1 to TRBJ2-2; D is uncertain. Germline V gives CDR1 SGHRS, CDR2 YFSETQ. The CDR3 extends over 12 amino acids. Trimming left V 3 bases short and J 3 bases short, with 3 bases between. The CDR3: CASSWDTGELFF. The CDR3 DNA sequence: TGCGCCAGCAGCTGGGACACCGGGGAGCTGTTTTTT.

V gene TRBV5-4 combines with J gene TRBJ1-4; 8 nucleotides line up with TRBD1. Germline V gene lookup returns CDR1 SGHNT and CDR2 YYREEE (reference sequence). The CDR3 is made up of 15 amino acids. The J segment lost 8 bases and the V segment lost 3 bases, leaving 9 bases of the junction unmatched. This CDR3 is CASSSGQAGREKLFF. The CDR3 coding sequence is TGTGCCAGCAGCTCGGGACAGGCGGGCCGCGAAAAACTGTTTTTT. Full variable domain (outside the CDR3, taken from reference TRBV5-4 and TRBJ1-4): ETGVTQSPTHLIKTRGQQVTLRCSSQSGHNTVSWYQQALGQGPQFIFQYYREEENGRGNFPPRFSGLQFPNYSSELNVNALELDDSALYLCASSSGQAGREKLFFGSGTQLSVL.

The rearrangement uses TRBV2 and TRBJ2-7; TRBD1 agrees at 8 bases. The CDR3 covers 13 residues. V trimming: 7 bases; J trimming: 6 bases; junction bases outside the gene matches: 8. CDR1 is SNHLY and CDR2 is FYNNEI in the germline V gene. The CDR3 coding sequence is TGTGCCAGCATCGGGACAGGTGCCCGCGAGCAGTACTTC. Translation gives CASIGTGAREQYF. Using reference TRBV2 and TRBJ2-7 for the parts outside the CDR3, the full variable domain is EPEVTQTPSHQVTQMGQEVILRCVPISNHLYFYWYRQILGQKVEFLVSFYNNEISEKSEIFDDQFSVERPDGSNFTLKIRSTKLEDSAMYFCASIGTGAREQYFGPGTRLTVT.

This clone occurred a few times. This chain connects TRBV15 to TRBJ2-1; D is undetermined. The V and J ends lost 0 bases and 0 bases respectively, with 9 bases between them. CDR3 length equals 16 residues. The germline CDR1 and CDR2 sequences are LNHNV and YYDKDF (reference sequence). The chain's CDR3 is CATSRDPGSSYNEQFF. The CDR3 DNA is TGTGCCACCAGCAGAGATCCGGGTAGCTCCTACAATGAGCAGTTCTTC.

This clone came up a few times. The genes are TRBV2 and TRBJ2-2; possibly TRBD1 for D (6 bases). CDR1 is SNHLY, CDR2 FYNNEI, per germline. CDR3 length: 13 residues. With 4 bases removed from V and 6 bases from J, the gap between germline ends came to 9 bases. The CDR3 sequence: CASSVTGAGELFF. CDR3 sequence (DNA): TGTGCCAGCAGTGTGACAGGCGCCGGGGAGCTGTTTTTT.

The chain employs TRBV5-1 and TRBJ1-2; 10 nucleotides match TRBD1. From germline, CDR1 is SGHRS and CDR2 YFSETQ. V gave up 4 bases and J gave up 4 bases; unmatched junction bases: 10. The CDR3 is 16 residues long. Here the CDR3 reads CASSRSDRGELYGYTF. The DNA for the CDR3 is TGCGCCAGCAGCCGATCGGACAGGGGGGAACTCTATGGCTACACCTTC. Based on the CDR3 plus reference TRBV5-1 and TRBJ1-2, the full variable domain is KAGVTQTPRYLIKTRGQQVTLSCSPISGHRSVSWYQQTPGQGLQFLFEYFSETQRNKGNFPGRFSGRQFSNSRSEMNVSTLELGDSALYLCASSRSDRGELYGYTFGSGTRLTVV.

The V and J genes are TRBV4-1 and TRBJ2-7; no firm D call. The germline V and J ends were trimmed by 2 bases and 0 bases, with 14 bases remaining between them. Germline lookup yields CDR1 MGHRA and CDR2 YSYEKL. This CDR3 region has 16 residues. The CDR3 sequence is CASSQSIGALSYEQYF. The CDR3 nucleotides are TGCGCCAGCAGCCAATCTATAGGTGCCCTCTCCTACGAGCAGTACTTC.

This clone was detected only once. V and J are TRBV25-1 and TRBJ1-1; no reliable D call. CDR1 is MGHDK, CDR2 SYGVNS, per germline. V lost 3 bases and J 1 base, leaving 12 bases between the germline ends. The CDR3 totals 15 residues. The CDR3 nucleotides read TGTGCCAGCAGTGATTCGCGATCGGGGAACACTGAAGCTTTCTTT. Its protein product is CASSDSRSGNTEAFF.

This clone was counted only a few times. The CDR3 region has the DNA TGTGCCAGCAGCACTCGGGGGGGCACGGAGATAGGCGGGGAGCTGTTTTTT. Amino acid sequence: CASSTRGGTEIGGELFF. The chain has TRBV9 and TRBJ2-2; the match to TRBD2 covers 8 bases. V lost 4 bases and J lost 7; bases outside the gene matches: 15. The germline CDR1 and CDR2 sequences are SGDLS and YYNGEE. CDR3 length: 17 residues.

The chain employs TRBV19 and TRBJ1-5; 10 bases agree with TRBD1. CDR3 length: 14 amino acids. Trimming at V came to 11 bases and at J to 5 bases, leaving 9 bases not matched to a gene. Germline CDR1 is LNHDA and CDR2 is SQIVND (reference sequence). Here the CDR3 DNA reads TGTGCCTGCGGGACAGGGGTGATTGATCAGCCCCAGCATTTT. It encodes CACGTGVIDQPQHF.

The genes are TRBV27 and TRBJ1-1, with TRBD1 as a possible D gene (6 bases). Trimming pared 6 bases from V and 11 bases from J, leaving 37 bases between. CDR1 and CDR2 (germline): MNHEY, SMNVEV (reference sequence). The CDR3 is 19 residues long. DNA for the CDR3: TGTGCCAGCAGCACCAACCCGGTAGGGACATTCAGCGTCGCCCTTATCGCTTTCTTT. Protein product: CASSTNPVGTFSVALIAFF.

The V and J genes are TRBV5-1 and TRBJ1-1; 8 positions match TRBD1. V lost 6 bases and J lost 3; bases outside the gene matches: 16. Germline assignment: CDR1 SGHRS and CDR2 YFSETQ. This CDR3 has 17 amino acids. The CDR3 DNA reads TGCGCCAGCAAAAAAAGCCCCACAGGGGGGTGGGACACTGAAGCTTTCTTT. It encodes CASKKSPTGGWDTEAFF.

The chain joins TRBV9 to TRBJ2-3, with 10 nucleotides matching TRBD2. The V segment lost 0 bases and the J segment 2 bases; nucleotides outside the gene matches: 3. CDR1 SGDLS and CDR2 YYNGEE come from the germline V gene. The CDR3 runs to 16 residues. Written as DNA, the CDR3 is TGTGCCAGCAGCGTAGGAGCGGGGGGGTTCACAGATACGCAGTATTTT. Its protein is CASSVGAGGFTDTQYF. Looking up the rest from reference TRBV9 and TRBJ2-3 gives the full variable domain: DSGVTQTPKHLITATGQRVTLRCSPRSGDLSVYWYQQSLDQGLQFLIQYYNGEERAKGNILERFSAQQFPDLHSELNLSSLELGDSALYFCASSVGAGGFTDTQYFGPGTRLTVL.

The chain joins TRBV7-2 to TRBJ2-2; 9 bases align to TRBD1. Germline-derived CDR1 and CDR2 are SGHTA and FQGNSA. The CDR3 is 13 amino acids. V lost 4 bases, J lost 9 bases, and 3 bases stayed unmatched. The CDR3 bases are TGTGCCAGCAGCTGGGGACAGGGCTGGGAGCTGTTTTTT. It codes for CASSWGQGWELFF. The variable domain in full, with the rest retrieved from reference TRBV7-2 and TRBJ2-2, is GAGVSQSPSNKVTEKGKDVELRCDPISGHTALYWYRQSLGQGLEFLIYFQGNSAPDKSGLPSDRFSAERTGGSVSTLTIQRTQQEDSAVYLCASSWGQGWELFFGEGSRLTVL.

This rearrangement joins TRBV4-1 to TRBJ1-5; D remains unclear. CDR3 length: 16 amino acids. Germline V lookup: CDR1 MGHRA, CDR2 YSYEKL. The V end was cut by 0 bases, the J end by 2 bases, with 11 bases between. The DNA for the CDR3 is TGCGCCAGCAGCCAAGATCAGGTGCGGGGCAATCAGCCCCAGCATTTT. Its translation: CASSQDQVRGNQPQHF.

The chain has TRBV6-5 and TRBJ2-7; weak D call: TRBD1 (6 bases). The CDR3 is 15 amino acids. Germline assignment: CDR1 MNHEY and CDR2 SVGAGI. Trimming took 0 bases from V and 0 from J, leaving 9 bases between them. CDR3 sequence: CASSYSRTASYEQYF. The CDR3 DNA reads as TGTGCCAGCAGTTACTCCAGGACAGCCTCCTACGAGCAGTACTTC.

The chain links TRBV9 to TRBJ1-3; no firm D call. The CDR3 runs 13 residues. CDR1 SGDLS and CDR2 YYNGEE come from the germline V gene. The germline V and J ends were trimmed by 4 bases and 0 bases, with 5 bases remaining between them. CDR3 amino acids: CASSPTSGNTIYF. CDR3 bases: TGTGCCAGCAGCCCTACCTCTGGAAACACCATATATTTT.

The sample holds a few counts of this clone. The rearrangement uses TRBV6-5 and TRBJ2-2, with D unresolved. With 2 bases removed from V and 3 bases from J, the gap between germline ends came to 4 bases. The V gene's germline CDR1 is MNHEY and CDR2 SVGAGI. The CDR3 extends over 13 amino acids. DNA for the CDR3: TGTGCCAGCAGTTACCGGGACACCGGGGAGCTGTTTTTT. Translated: CASSYRDTGELFF.

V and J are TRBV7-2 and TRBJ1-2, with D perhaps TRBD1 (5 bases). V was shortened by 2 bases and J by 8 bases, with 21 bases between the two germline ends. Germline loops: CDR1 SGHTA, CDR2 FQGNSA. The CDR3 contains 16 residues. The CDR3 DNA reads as TGTGCCAGCAGCTTAATCCCTGGACGGCTTGGGGACGGCTACACCTTC. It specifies CASSLIPGRLGDGYTF.

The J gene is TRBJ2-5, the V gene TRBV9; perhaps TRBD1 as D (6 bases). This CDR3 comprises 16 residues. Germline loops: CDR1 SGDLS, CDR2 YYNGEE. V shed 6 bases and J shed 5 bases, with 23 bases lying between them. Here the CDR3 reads CASTLAGRGGRETQYF. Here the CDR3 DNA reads TGTGCCAGCACCCTCGCCGGCAGGGGCGGTCGGGAGACCCAGTACTTC.

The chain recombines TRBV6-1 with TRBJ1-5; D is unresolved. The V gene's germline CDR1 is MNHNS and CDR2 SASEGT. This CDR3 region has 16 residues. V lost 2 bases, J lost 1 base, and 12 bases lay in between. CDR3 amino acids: CASSEKGISSNQPQHF. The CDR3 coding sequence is TGTGCCAGCAGTGAAAAAGGGATATCGAGCAATCAGCCCCAGCATTTT.